The rows below give T cell receptor beta chains drawn from one sample of a study of blood T cells in healthy people across ages. Each CDR3 protein gets one entry after TCRdb re-called the 5' RACE reads with MiXCR. This sample has roughly 680,000 distinct CDR3 sequences, with 45% to 50% found just once. Sequenced material: blood. Receptors were obtained from a woman aged 55-69 years in good health. Each CDR3 is given with its conserved first and last residue. The D gene is left open where the match is weak. Clone size, where shown, is once, few, many, or a class for clones that have expanded.

j_gene,d_gene,abundance,v_gene,CDR3nt,CDR3aa
TRBJ2-5,NA,NA,TRBV7-3,TGTGCCAGCAGCCGCTTCACTCGTGGCCCTCAGTACTTC,CASSRFTRGPQYF
TRBJ1-2,NA,few,TRBV6-1,TGTGCCAGCAGTGACCGGGACCGGGATAATGGCTACACCTTC,CASSDRDRDNGYTF
TRBJ2-3,TRBD1,few,TRBV20-1,TGCAGTGCTAGTTCGGACAGGAGCACAGATACGCAGTATTTT,CSASSDRSTDTQYF
TRBJ2-1,NA,NA,TRBV5-1,TGCGCCAGCAGCTTGTATGCAGGGGTGTACAATGAGCAGTTCTTC,CASSLYAGVYNEQFF
TRBJ2-3,TRBD2,few,TRBV9,TGTGCCAGCAGCGGGAAGACTAGCGGGAGCGATACGCAGTATTTT,CASSGKTSGSDTQYF
TRBJ2-7,TRBD2,NA,TRBV11-2,TGTGCCAGCAGCCCAGTGGCGGGAGGAGGTTTCTACGAGCAGTACTTC,CASSPVAGGGFYEQYF
TRBJ2-3,NA,few,TRBV7-2,TGTGCCAGCAGCGCTCACAGATCCGATACGCAGTATTTT,CASSAHRSDTQYF
TRBJ2-7,NA,NA,TRBV29-1,TGCAGCGTTCCGGGCTATAGTGGGAGGGGGGCCTACGAGCAGTACTTC,CSVPGYSGRGAYEQYF
TRBJ2-3,TRBD2,once,TRBV3-1,TGTGCCAGCAGCCACCAGCGGGAGTTCACAGATACGCAGTATTTT,CASSHQREFTDTQYF
TRBJ2-5,NA,NA,TRBV29-1,TGCAGCGTTGAGGTGCGGGCGACCCAAGAGACCCAGTACTTC,CSVEVRATQETQYF
TRBJ2-1,TRBD2,few,TRBV20-1,TGCAGTGCTAGAGATAGCGGGAGGAACAATGAGCAGTTCTTC,CSARDSGRNNEQFF
TRBJ2-7,NA,NA,TRBV2,TGTGCCAGCAGTGTCCTAGGGACCCTATACGAGCAGTACTTC,CASSVLGTLYEQYF
TRBJ2-6,NA,NA,TRBV12-3/TRBV12-4,TGTGCCAGCAGTAACAGGGTATCTGGGGCCAACGTCCTGACTTTC,CASSNRVSGANVLTF
TRBJ2-5,TRBD2,NA,TRBV18,TGTGCCGGCTCACTTGGACTAGCGGGAGGGCCTGGCCAAGAGACCCAGTACTTC,CAGSLGLAGGPGQETQYF
TRBJ1-6,TRBD1,NA,TRBV20-1,TGCAGTGCTAGAGGCCCCACAGGGGAAGGCCCACCCCTCCACTTT,CSARGPTGEGPPLHF
TRBJ2-7,NA,NA,TRBV18,TGTGCCAGCTCACCTCAGGGTCCTGCCTACGAGCAGTACTTC,CASSPQGPAYEQYF
TRBJ2-4,NA,NA,TRBV3-1,TGTGCCAGCAGCCAAGGACTCGGGAACATTCAGTACTTC,CASSQGLGNIQYF
TRBJ2-3,TRBD2,NA,TRBV5-6,TGTGCCACCACCCGACTAGCGGGAGCGAGAGGCGGTCTCACAGATACGCAGTATTTT,CATTRLAGARGGLTDTQYF
TRBJ2-1,NA,few,TRBV6-1,TGTGCCGACGGGCCTTTAAACCCATCCCACCACAATGAGCAGTTCTTC,CADGPLNPSHHNEQFF
TRBJ2-2,TRBD1,once,TRBV6-5,TGTGCCAGCAGTTACTTCCCAGGGGGTATGGCCGGGGAGCTGTTTTTT,CASSYFPGGMAGELFF
TRBJ2-5,NA,NA,TRBV18,TGTGCCAGCTCACGGGTGAAAGAGACCCAGTACTTC,CASSRVKETQYF
TRBJ2-3,NA,NA,TRBV20-1,TGCAGTGCTAGGCCCGGGACGGACTTCACAGATACGCAGTATTTT,CSARPGTDFTDTQYF
TRBJ2-5,NA,NA,TRBV6-2/TRBV6-3,TGTGCCAGCAGCCTCTGGGGACCAAAAGAGACCCAGTACTTC,CASSLWGPKETQYF
TRBJ2-7,NA,NA,TRBV7-2,TGTGCCGGCAGCCCCCGGTTAGTCGGCGAGCAGTACTTC,CAGSPRLVGEQYF
TRBJ2-4,TRBD1,NA,TRBV20-1,TGCAGTGCTACTCTAACGGGACAGAGGCTAGCCAAAAACATTCAGTACTTC,CSATLTGQRLAKNIQYF
TRBJ2-5,NA,few,TRBV29-1,TGCAGCGTTGAACTGGGGGCAATCCGAGAGACCCAGTACTTC,CSVELGAIRETQYF
TRBJ2-7,NA,NA,TRBV5-5,TGTGCCAGCAGCTTGGACACGCTCGAGCAGTACTTC,CASSLDTLEQYF
TRBJ1-2,NA,NA,TRBV18,TGTGCCAGCTCACCACCGGACAGACAATTCTATGGCTACACCTTC,CASSPPDRQFYGYTF
TRBJ2-5,NA,few,TRBV7-2,TGTGCCAGCAGCTCAGAAGAGGGGGTTCTTGAGACCCAGTACTTC,CASSSEEGVLETQYF
TRBJ2-3,NA,NA,TRBV7-9,TGTGCCAGCAGCTCCCGACTACCAGATACGCAGTATTTT,CASSSRLPDTQYF
TRBJ1-5,NA,NA,TRBV7-2,TGTGCCAGCAGCTTAGGGGGGCGCGGCAATCGGCCCCAGCATTTT,CASSLGGRGNRPQHF
TRBJ2-7,TRBD1,few,TRBV5-1,TGCGCCAGCAGCCCGGGACAGGAAGGCTACGAGCAGTACTTC,CASSPGQEGYEQYF
TRBJ2-5,TRBD2,NA,TRBV2,TGTGCCAGCAGTGATAATAGCGGGAGAGAAGAGACCCAGTACTTC,CASSDNSGREETQYF
TRBJ1-6,NA,NA,TRBV3-1,TGTGCCAGCAGCGTAGACAGCGAGGCCTATAATTCACCCCTCCACTTT,CASSVDSEAYNSPLHF
TRBJ2-5,TRBD2,few,TRBV7-2,TGTGCCAGCACCCTTTATAGCGGGAGGGAAGAGACCCAGTACTTC,CASTLYSGREETQYF
TRBJ2-1,TRBD1,few,TRBV5-4,TGTGCCAGCAGCCCCCCTGGACAGGGGGGAACCTACAATGAGCAGTTCTTC,CASSPPGQGGTYNEQFF
TRBJ2-1,NA,few,TRBV29-1,TGCAGCGTTGAGCCAGTCTCCTACAATGAGCAGTTCTTC,CSVEPVSYNEQFF
TRBJ2-7,TRBD1,few,TRBV4-2,TGTGCCAGCAGCCAATGGAGGCAATCGGGACAGGAGACTTACGAGCAGTACTTC,CASSQWRQSGQETYEQYF
TRBJ2-7,NA,NA,TRBV20-1,TGCAGTGCTAGAGATCTCGGCAGGGCGGGTCTTCACGAGCAGTACTTC,CSARDLGRAGLHEQYF